The 5 T cell receptor beta chains given below trace back to one sample, sequenced in a study of T cells in Graves' hyperthyroidism and ophthalmopathy (dated by TCRdb to between 2019 and 2020). The library was produced with multiplex PCR. This sample was sequenced with an Illumina HiSeq 2000. The TCR beta CDR3 regions were amplified from RNA transcripts. For the first round of RT-PCR on the TCR CDR3, the HTBI primer set was used together with the Qiagen OneStep RT-PCR kit. Starting from the raw public reads, TCRdb applied fastp trimming at Q25, assembled clones with MiXCR and retained in-frame beta chains. Rows with a matching CDR3 protein are joined into one entry that keeps the most common DNA and genes. The sample data list hundreds of thousands of distinct CDR3 sequences, and approximately 19% of these were observed just once. 3.5% to 4% of the sample goes to the ten largest clones. Sequenced material: blood. The receptor source for this set is a woman aged 18-29 years with Graves' hyperthyroidism.

V usage is TRBV6-1 and J usage is TRBJ2-2, with TRBD1 identical over 7 bases. The germline gives CDR1 MNHNS, CDR2 SASEGT. This CDR3 region has 18 residues. After removal of 2 bases from V and 8 bases from J, the junction contained 17 bases not matched to a gene. The CDR3 region is CASSELAAALLQGGELFF. CDR3 coding DNA: TGTGCCAGCAGTGAATTGGCAGCCGCCCTTTTACAGGGGGGGGAGCTGTTTTTT.

CDR3 residues: CASRLRTGAPYEQYF. DNA of the CDR3: TGTGCCAGCAGACTACGGACAGGGGCGCCCTACGAGCAGTACTTC. The chain links TRBV7-8 to TRBJ2-7; TRBD1 matches 9 bases. The CDR3 consists of 15 residues. CDR1 and CDR2 (germline): SGHVS, FQNEAQ. Trimming removed 6 bases from V and 2 bases from J; junction bases left unmatched: 8.

This clonotype was recorded at least ten times. CDR3 sequence reads: CASSLSGGANIQYF. The CDR3 DNA reads TGTGCCAGCAGTTTATCAGGGGGCGCGAACATTCAGTACTTC. The chain joins TRBV27 to TRBJ2-4, with TRBD1 identical over 7 bases. Germline assignment: CDR1 MNHEY and CDR2 SMNVEV (reference sequence). The CDR3 length is 14 residues. V was clipped by 0 bases and J by 7 bases; unmatched bases: 3.

In its sample, this clonotype was seen once. This could be a read error, since a much larger clone is one nucleotide away. The chain recombines TRBV4-1 with TRBJ1-2, with D unresolved. CDR1 and CDR2 from the germline V gene are MGHRA and YSYEKL. This CDR3 is built from 13 residues. CDR3 in DNA: TGCGCCAGCTGCCAAGTTGGCCGGTATGGCTACACCTTC. It codes for CASCQVGRYGYTF.

CDR3 region: CASSVSIRRNTEAFF. CDR3 bases: TGCGCCAGCAGTGTTTCTATCCGGAGGAACACTGAAGCTTTCTTT. The chain is built from TRBV10-2 and TRBJ1-1; D not resolved. CDR1 is WSHSY, CDR2 SAAADI, per germline. The ends were cut back, 4 bases at V and 1 base at J, with 13 bases in the middle. This CDR3 region has 15 residues.